The 21 T cell receptor beta chains presented below share a single source sample, sequenced in a study of blood T cell repertoires in COVID-19. Sequencing was performed with immunoSEQ multiplex PCR; in TCRdb, only in-frame clones are kept and a portion is missing. The table records roughly 200,000 clones, roughly 83% of them present only once. Material: PBMCs or T cells enriched from blood (not recorded which). These receptors all come from a man aged 40-50 years with acute COVID-19.

The J gene is TRBJ2-7, the V gene TRBV5-1, with D possibly TRBD2 on 6 matching bases. Germline V gives CDR1 SGHRS, CDR2 YFSETQ. This CDR3 contains 15 residues. The ends were cut back, 0 bases at V and 0 bases at J, with 10 bases in the middle. The CDR3 loop is CASSLDPTSSYEQYF. The CDR3 DNA sequence: TGCGCCAGCAGCTTGGATCCGACTAGCTCCTACGAGCAGTACTTC.

The chain has TRBV7-9 and TRBJ2-1; the D gene is possibly TRBD2 (6 bases). Trimming cost V 8 bases and J 3 bases, with 11 bases left between them. Germline CDR1 SEHNR, CDR2 FQNEAQ (reference sequence). The CDR3 extends over 13 amino acids. The CDR3 DNA sequence: TGTGCCAGCGGGAGGCAAATCTACAATGAGCAGTTCTTC. The encoded protein is CASGRQIYNEQFF. Based on the CDR3 plus reference TRBV7-9 and TRBJ2-1, the full variable domain is DTGVSQNPRHKITKRGQNVTFRCDPISEHNRLYWYRQTLGQGPEFLTYFQNEAQLEKSRLLSDRFSAERPKGSFSTLEIQRTEQGDSAMYLCASGRQIYNEQFFGPGTRLTVL.

The sample holds one count of this clone. The rearrangement uses TRBV24-1 and TRBJ1-5; possible D gene TRBD1, 6 bases. Germline values: CDR1 KGHDR, CDR2 SFDVKD. V lost 5 bases, J lost 4 bases, and 17 bases lay in between. This CDR3 spans 16 amino acids. As DNA, the CDR3 is TGTGCCACCAGTGCCCCACTTGGGGACAAAAATCAGCCCCAGCATTTT. This gives the protein CATSAPLGDKNQPQHF.

The V call is TRBV19, the J call TRBJ2-7, with D perhaps matching TRBD2 (6 bases). Per the germline V gene, CDR1 is LNHDA and CDR2 is SQIVND (reference sequence). This CDR3 is built from 13 residues. Trimming stripped 6 bases from V and 3 bases from J, with 12 bases between. The CDR3 sequence: CASSKGLDYEQYF. For the CDR3, the DNA is TGTGCCAGTAGCAAGGGACTGGACTACGAGCAGTACTTC.

The V call is TRBV6-6, the J call TRBJ1-5; the D gene is possibly TRBD1 (5 bases). The germline V and J ends were trimmed by 5 bases and 7 bases, with 18 bases remaining between them. CDR1 is MNHNY, CDR2 SVGAGI, per germline (reference sequence). The CDR3 sequence is 15 residues long. DNA of the CDR3: TGTGCCAGCAGTCTAACAGGTACGAACAGACAGCCCCAGCATTTT. Translating gives CASSLTGTNRQPQHF.

This clone was recorded once. The chain is built from TRBV7-9 and TRBJ1-2; 10 bases fit TRBD1. The J segment lost 8 bases and the V segment lost 3 bases, leaving 6 bases of the junction unmatched. Per germline, CDR1 SEHNR and CDR2 FQNEAQ (reference sequence). The CDR3 covers 14 residues. CDR3 nucleotide sequence: TGTGCCAGCAGCTTCGGGACAGGGGCCCAGGGCTACACCTTC. Amino acid sequence: CASSFGTGAQGYTF.

This chain links TRBV7-9 with TRBJ2-3, with TRBD1 matching over 9 bases. The length of the CDR3 is 15 residues. Germline-derived CDR1 and CDR2 are SEHNR and FQNEAQ (reference sequence). The V and J ends lost 2 bases and 2 bases, in that order; junction bases with no gene match: 2. The CDR3 is CASSLWDRDTDTQYF. CDR3 nucleotide sequence: TGTGCCAGCAGCTTATGGGACAGGGACACAGATACGCAGTATTTT.

This chain links TRBV4-3 with TRBJ2-1, with 12 bases lining up with TRBD2. Germline CDR1 is LGHNA and CDR2 is YSLEER. This CDR3 contains 16 residues. Unmatched junction bases numbered 5, after V lost 2 bases and J lost 6 bases. CDR3 nucleotides: TGCGCCAGCAGCCAACTAGCGGGAGGGCCGGGCAATGAGCAGTTCTTC. Its protein product is CASSQLAGGPGNEQFF.

This chain links TRBV2 with TRBJ2-1; 8 positions match TRBD2. CDR1 is SNHLY and CDR2 is FYNNEI in the germline V gene. This CDR3 region has 16 residues. Trimming took 6 bases from V and 4 from J; bases not matched to a gene: 11. CDR3 in DNA: TGTGCCAGCAGAGTGACTAGCGATTTTGATTACAATGAGCAGTTCTTC. It translates to CASRVTSDFDYNEQFF.

This clone is a singleton in its sample. The chain has TRBV20-1 and TRBJ2-1; 9 bases fit TRBD2. CDR3 length: 15 residues. From germline, CDR1 is DFQATT and CDR2 SNEGSKA (reference sequence). The V gene end was trimmed by 3 bases and the J gene end by 3 bases; junction bases not matched to a gene: 6. The CDR3 is CSASSATSGYNEQFF. The CDR3 DNA sequence: TGCAGTGCTAGTTCGGCGACTAGCGGCTACAATGAGCAGTTCTTC.

The chain employs TRBV7-2 and TRBJ2-7; 8 bases match TRBD1. CDR3 length: 14 residues. V dropped 5 bases and J dropped 2; count of bases not matched to a gene: 5. Per germline, CDR1 SGHTA and CDR2 FQGNSA. CDR3 DNA: TGTGCCAGCAGCATTGGGACAGGTCCCTACGAGCAGTACTTC. Protein sequence: CASSIGTGPYEQYF.

This rearrangement joins TRBV13 to TRBJ1-4, with D unclear. This CDR3 is built from 14 residues. CDR1 and CDR2 from the germline V gene are PRHDT and FYEKMQ (reference sequence). Trimming removed 0 bases from V and 7 bases from J, with 9 bases in between. The CDR3, as DNA: TGTGCCAGCAGCTTAGGTGGCGGGGTTGAAAAACTGTTTTTT. Protein: CASSLGGGVEKLFF.

The chain joins TRBV19 to TRBJ2-7; 13 nucleotides agree with TRBD2. The CDR3 contains 15 residues. Germline values: CDR1 LNHDA, CDR2 SQIVND (reference sequence). Unmatched junction bases numbered 4, after V lost 5 bases and J lost 3 bases. The CDR3 nucleotides are TGTGCCAGTAGTCCCGGGACTAGCGGGGACTACGAGCAGTACTTC. This codes for CASSPGTSGDYEQYF.

This rearrangement joins TRBV7-8 to TRBJ2-1, with TRBD2 identical over 10 bases. Germline lookup yields CDR1 SGHVS and CDR2 FQNEAQ. V lost 6 bases and J lost 5; bases outside the gene matches: 4. The CDR3 has 14 amino acids. For the CDR3, the DNA is TGTGCCAGCAGTCGACTAGCGGGTGACAATGAGCAGTTCTTC. Encoded protein: CASSRLAGDNEQFF.

The J gene is TRBJ2-1, the V gene TRBV5-1; the match to TRBD1 covers 7 bases. Trimming at V came to 3 bases and at J to 5 bases, leaving 5 bases not matched to a gene. Germline V gives CDR1 SGHRS, CDR2 YFSETQ. CDR3 length equals 14 residues. The CDR3 region is CASSWKGTDNEQFF. CDR3 DNA: TGCGCCAGCAGCTGGAAGGGGACAGACAATGAGCAGTTCTTC.

The chain joins TRBV29-1 to TRBJ1-6; weak D call: TRBD1 (5 bases). Between the trimmed V and J ends, which lost 5 bases and 6 bases, there was a span of 14 bases. The CDR3 is 14 amino acids. From germline, CDR1 is SQVTM and CDR2 ANQGSEA. CDR3: CSVSLTASNSPLHF. CDR3 in DNA: TGCAGCGTTAGTTTGACAGCGTCTAATTCACCCCTCCACTTT.

CDR3 protein: CASRTTGRIGEQYF. CDR3 nucleotide sequence: TGTGCCAGCAGGACGACAGGGCGAATCGGGGAGCAGTACTTC. The rearrangement links TRBV6-5 to TRBJ2-7; 7 bases fit TRBD1. The germline V gene has CDR1 MNHEY and CDR2 SVGAGI. V trimming: 6 bases; J trimming: 7 bases; junction bases outside the gene matches: 12. The CDR3 has 14 amino acids.

This clone has just one count. The chain joins TRBV23-1 to TRBJ2-2; no firm D call. TRBV23-1 is an ORF for which the function is uncertain. CDR3 length equals 17 residues. V was pared by 2 bases and J by 4 bases, with 17 bases between. The CDR3 coding sequence is TGCGCCAGCAGTCAAACCCCTCCAAAGCGTAGCACCGGGGAGCTGTTTTTT. Protein product: CASSQTPPKRSTGELFF.

This chain joins TRBV3-1 (or the pseudogene TRBV3-2) and TRBJ2-3, with unresolved D. The germline gives CDR1 LGHDT, CDR2 YNNKEL (reference sequence). The V end lost 0 bases, the J end lost 10 bases, and 8 bases lay between the germline ends. CDR3 length: 12 amino acids. This chain's CDR3 is CASSQDSIAQYF. The CDR3 bases are TGTGCCAGCAGCCAAGACTCTATTGCGCAGTATTTT.

Only a few counts were recorded for this clone. The rearrangement links TRBV4-2 to TRBJ2-7, with TRBD1 matching over 9 bases. The length of the CDR3 is 19 residues. Germline CDR1 is LGHNA and CDR2 is YNFKEQ. V trimming: 0 bases; J trimming: 4 bases; junction bases outside the gene matches: 16. The CDR3 DNA is TGTGCCAGCAGCCAAGAGAAGTTGATTTCGGGGACAGGGAGGTACGAGCAGTACTTC. Its protein is CASSQEKLISGTGRYEQYF.

The CDR3 DNA follows: TGTGCCAGCAGTCCCTTTCAGGGGAACACTGAAGCTTTCTTT. This codes for CASSPFQGNTEAFF. The rearrangement links TRBV28 to TRBJ1-1; D may be TRBD1 (5 bases). V shed 5 bases and J shed 1 base, with 11 bases lying between them. The CDR3 runs to 14 residues. Germline V gene lookup returns CDR1 MDHEN and CDR2 SYDVKM.